Below, 30 T cell receptor beta chains from the same sample are listed, as sequenced in a study of CD8+ T cells in alopecia areata. Sequencing used cDNA as its template, made by extracting RNA and reverse transcribing it. Clones were read by immunoSEQ multiplex PCR, and TCRdb kept only the in-frame ones, dropping some. This repertoire shows 150,000 to 200,000 clones, roughly 70% found once; its top ten account for about an eighth. Specimen: CD8+ T cells sorted from blood, collected at week 0. Receptor source: a human donor with alopecia areata.

Only a few counts were recorded for this clone. The chain joins TRBV5-4 to TRBJ2-4; tentatively, D is TRBD1 (6 bases). The length of the CDR3 is 12 residues. The V gene lost 5 bases and the J gene lost 8 bases, with 11 bases spanning the gap. Germline CDR1 reads SGHNT; CDR2 reads YYREEE (reference sequence). The CDR3, as DNA: TGTGCCAGCAGAACAAAGGGGGACATTCAGTACTTC. Translated: CASRTKGDIQYF.

This chain links TRBV13 with TRBJ1-6; D is perhaps TRBD1 (5 bases). Germline V gene lookup returns CDR1 PRHDT and CDR2 FYEKMQ (reference sequence). Trimming stripped 0 bases from V and 8 bases from J, with 11 bases between. This CDR3 comprises 15 residues. The chain's CDR3 is CASSLGRRADSPLHF. The CDR3 DNA reads as TGTGCCAGCAGCTTAGGGCGCAGGGCTGATTCACCCCTCCACTTT.

This chain connects TRBV29-1 to TRBJ1-2; maybe TRBD1 (6 bases). The germline V gene encodes CDR1 SQVTM and CDR2 ANQGSEA. Trimming left V 6 bases short and J 5 bases short, with 16 bases between. The CDR3 consists of 13 residues. The CDR3 DNA sequence: TGCAGCGTAGGACAGCCAAACGCATATGGCTACACCTTC. Protein: CSVGQPNAYGYTF.

V gene TRBV5-6 combines with J gene TRBJ2-7, with D maybe TRBD1 (6 bases). The CDR3 totals 14 residues. The germline V gene encodes CDR1 SGHDT and CDR2 YYEEEE. Trimming cost V 0 bases and J 3 bases, with 10 bases left between them. The CDR3 DNA reads TGTGCCAGCAGCTTGGGGACAGATAGCTACGAGCAGTACTTC. Its translation is CASSLGTDSYEQYF.

The chain combines TRBV19 with TRBJ2-1; unclear D gene. The germline CDR1 and CDR2 sequences are LNHDA and SQIVND (reference sequence). Between the trimmed V and J ends, which lost 1 base and 7 bases, there was a span of 5 bases. The CDR3 runs to 12 residues. The CDR3 here is CASSIGGNEQFF. The CDR3 DNA is TGTGCCAGTAGTATAGGGGGAAATGAGCAGTTCTTC.

This clone was observed a few times. The V gene is TRBV7-9, the J gene TRBJ1-4; 11 nucleotides line up with TRBD1. The germline CDR1 and CDR2 sequences are SEHNR and FQNEAQ (reference sequence). V lost 2 bases, J lost 8 bases, and 7 bases stayed unmatched. The CDR3 length is 16 residues. CDR3 DNA sequence: TGTGCCAGCAGCTTAAAGGACAGGGGGCAGCGGGAAAAACTGTTTTTT. It encodes CASSLKDRGQREKLFF.

This chain joins TRBV6-5 and TRBJ2-1; D not certain. With 6 bases removed from V and 3 bases from J, the gap between germline ends came to 12 bases. Germline CDR1 reads MNHEY; CDR2 reads SVGAGI. This CDR3 has 14 residues. The CDR3, as DNA: TGTGCCAGCAGAACCCTCGGCGACTACAATGAGCAGTTCTTC. Encoded protein: CASRTLGDYNEQFF.

V usage is TRBV4-1 and J usage is TRBJ2-7; D uncertain. The CDR3 loop spans 13 amino acids. The V end was cut by 2 bases, the J end by 2 bases, with 7 bases between. The V gene's germline CDR1 is MGHRA and CDR2 YSYEKL. In DNA, the CDR3 is TGCGCCAGCAGCCAACGAGTTACCTACGAGCAGTACTTC. Protein product: CASSQRVTYEQYF.

This chain connects TRBV5-6 to TRBJ2-2; D remains ambiguous. This CDR3 has 12 residues. V lost 4 bases, J lost 8 bases, and 9 bases lay in between. The germline CDR1 and CDR2 sequences are SGHDT and YYEEEE. CDR3 nucleotide sequence: TGTGCCAGCAGCCCCGGGCTTGGGGAGCTGTTTTTT. Residues: CASSPGLGELFF.

This chain connects TRBV19 to TRBJ1-1; no definite D call. V dropped 7 bases and J dropped 1 base, with 10 bases sitting between them. The CDR3 length is 13 residues. Per germline, CDR1 LNHDA and CDR2 SQIVND (reference sequence). The CDR3 loop is CASTLTQNTEAFF. The CDR3 bases are TGTGCCAGTACCTTGACACAGAACACTGAAGCTTTCTTT. The full variable domain, completed using reference TRBV19 and TRBJ1-1, is DGGITQSPKYLFRKEGQNVTLSCEQNLNHDAMYWYRQDPGQGLRLIYYSQIVNDFQKGDIAEGYSVSREKKESFPLTVTSAQKNPTAFYLCASTLTQNTEAFFGQGTRLTVV.

The table lists this clone with a few counts. The chain links TRBV7-9 to TRBJ1-1; D might be TRBD1 (5 bases). The V and J ends lost 5 bases and 6 bases respectively, with 16 bases between them. The CDR3 loop spans 14 amino acids. Germline lookup yields CDR1 SEHNR and CDR2 FQNEAQ (reference sequence). The CDR3 DNA reads as TGTGCCAGCAGCCCGGAACAGGTGATGGCTGAAGCTTTCTTT. It translates to CASSPEQVMAEAFF.

The rearrangement links TRBV5-1 to TRBJ2-1; D not certain. The CDR3 is 15 residues long. Germline lookup yields CDR1 SGHRS and CDR2 YFSETQ. V was trimmed by 3 bases and J by 5 bases, leaving 15 bases between them. Written as DNA, the CDR3 is TGCGCCAGCAGCTCCGCAATTGTAGGGCACAATGAGCAGTTCTTC. This gives the protein CASSSAIVGHNEQFF.

The chain joins TRBV15 to TRBJ2-7; TRBD2 matches at 7 bases. Germline V gives CDR1 LNHNV, CDR2 YYDKDF (reference sequence). The CDR3 contains 14 residues. J was trimmed by 3 bases and V by 3 bases; bases with no gene match: 5. In nucleotides, the CDR3 is TGTGCCACCAGCAGGAGCGGGGCCCTCTACGAGCAGTACTTC. It encodes CATSRSGALYEQYF.

The chain joins TRBV5-1 to TRBJ1-2, with 8 bases matching TRBD1. The V gene end was trimmed by 0 bases and the J gene end by 5 bases; junction bases not matched to a gene: 9. Germline CDR1 and CDR2: SGHRS and YFSETQ. The CDR3 runs to 16 residues. CDR3 residues: CASSLGNRGKLYGYTF. CDR3 sequence (DNA): TGCGCCAGCAGCTTGGGCAACAGGGGGAAATTGTATGGCTACACCTTC.

This chain links TRBV30 with TRBJ1-1; D call uncertain. This CDR3 is built from 9 residues. V lost 8 bases and J lost 10, with 11 bases in between. In germline, CDR1 is GTSNPN, CDR2 SVGIG (reference sequence). The CDR3 DNA reads as TGTGCCGAAGGCCCTGGAGCTTTCTTT. Encoded protein: CAEGPGAFF. Combining the CDR3 with reference TRBV30 and TRBJ1-1 gives the whole variable domain SQTIHQWPATLVQPVGSPLSLECTVEGTSNPNLYWYRQAAGRGLQLLFYSVGIGQISSEVPQNLSASRPQDRQFILSSKKLLLSDSGFYLCAEGPGAFFGQGTRLTVV.

The V gene is TRBV7-8, the J gene TRBJ1-5; D gene ambiguous. Germline V CDR1 and CDR2: SGHVS, FQNEAQ. The germline V and J ends were trimmed by 2 bases and 4 bases, with 6 bases remaining between them. The CDR3 is 13 amino acids. The CDR3 is CASSLSRNQPQHF. CDR3 coding DNA: TGTGCCAGCAGCTTAAGTCGGAATCAGCCCCAGCATTTT.

The rearrangement uses TRBV5-1 and TRBJ2-1, with TRBD1 matching over 8 bases. The CDR3 sequence is 17 residues long. V gave up 0 bases and J gave up 5 bases; unmatched junction bases: 10. The germline V gene encodes CDR1 SGHRS and CDR2 YFSETQ. The DNA of the CDR3 is TGCGCCAGCAGCTTGGGGTCGTGGGGACAGGAGAACAATGAGCAGTTCTTC. It translates to CASSLGSWGQENNEQFF.

The chain couples TRBV19 to TRBJ2-7; 10 positions agree with TRBD1. CDR3 length: 15 amino acids. The germline V gene has CDR1 LNHDA and CDR2 SQIVND (reference sequence). Germline trimming cut 6 bases from V and 3 bases from J; bases unmatched to any gene: 8. The CDR3 sequence is CASRGRTGGFYEQYF. The CDR3 DNA reads TGTGCCAGTAGAGGGAGGACAGGGGGATTCTACGAGCAGTACTTC.

The chain links TRBV2 to TRBJ1-1; 7 bases fit TRBD1. Trimming at V came to 6 bases and at J to 0 bases, leaving 4 bases not matched to a gene. CDR1 is SNHLY and CDR2 is FYNNEI in the germline V gene. This CDR3 spans 14 amino acids. The CDR3 DNA follows: TGTGCCAGCAGATACAGGGGAATGAACACTGAAGCTTTCTTT. It is translated as CASRYRGMNTEAFF. Looking up the rest from reference TRBV2 and TRBJ1-1 gives the full variable domain: EPEVTQTPSHQVTQMGQEVILRCVPISNHLYFYWYRQILGQKVEFLVSFYNNEISEKSEIFDDQFSVERPDGSNFTLKIRSTKLEDSAMYFCASRYRGMNTEAFFGQGTRLTVV.

This clone was observed a few times. The genes are TRBV6-5 and TRBJ2-3, with D perhaps assigned TRBD1 or TRBD2 (5 bases each). Germline V gene sequence: CDR1 MNHEY, CDR2 SVGAGI. V was clipped by 8 bases and J by 4 bases, with 13 bases between them. The CDR3 is made up of 13 amino acids. The CDR3 reads CASGAGASDTQYF. CDR3 nucleotide sequence: TGTGCCAGCGGTGCCGGGGCTTCAGATACGCAGTATTTT.

This clone was seen more than once but under ten times. The chain is built from TRBV30 and TRBJ2-5; D unresolved. Trimming removed 1 base from V and 1 base from J, with 10 bases in between. The germline V gene encodes CDR1 GTSNPN and CDR2 SVGIG (reference sequence). The CDR3 sequence is 14 residues long. The CDR3 loop is CAWSAASRQETQYF. The CDR3 DNA sequence: TGTGCCTGGAGTGCGGCCAGCCGCCAAGAGACCCAGTACTTC.

The chain couples TRBV29-1 to TRBJ2-7; D is unclear. The CDR3 extends over 13 amino acids. In germline, CDR1 is SQVTM, CDR2 ANQGSEA. Trimming stripped 0 bases from V and 1 base from J, with 7 bases between. The CDR3 sequence: CSVEDERSYEQYF. The CDR3 nucleotides read TGCAGCGTTGAAGATGAAAGATCCTACGAGCAGTACTTC.

This clone occurred a few times. The CDR3 spells CASGHLNEQFF. CDR3 nucleotide sequence: TGTGCTAGTGGACACCTAAATGAGCAGTTCTTC. This chain joins TRBV12-5 and TRBJ2-1; D is undetermined. Germline V gene lookup returns CDR1 LGHNT and CDR2 FRNRAP. The CDR3 has 11 residues. Deletions cut 6 bases from V and 7 bases from J, with 7 bases between.

The chain joins TRBV2 to TRBJ2-2; TRBD1 might be the D (5 bases). Germline V gene data show CDR1 as SNHLY and CDR2 as FYNNEI. Trimming pared 9 bases from V and 0 bases from J, leaving 11 bases between. The length of the CDR3 is 14 residues. The CDR3 bases are TGTGCCAGTACCCCGACAGCGAACACCGGGGAGCTGTTTTTT. Translated: CASTPTANTGELFF.

The chain has TRBV5-6 and TRBJ2-7; 9 positions match TRBD1. After removal of 4 bases from V and 3 bases from J, the junction contained 17 bases not matched to a gene. CDR3 size: 18 residues. Germline V gives CDR1 SGHDT, CDR2 YYEEEE. The CDR3 spells CASSVDGTGSHKLYEQYF. CDR3 DNA sequence: TGTGCCAGCAGCGTTGATGGGACAGGGAGCCATAAACTCTACGAGCAGTACTTC.

This clone was seen just once. The genes are TRBV15 and TRBJ1-5; D gene uncertain. Trimming took 3 bases from V and 7 from J, leaving 16 bases between them. CDR1 is LNHNV, CDR2 YYDKDF, per germline (reference sequence). This CDR3 has 15 residues. DNA of the CDR3: TGTGCCACCAGCAGCTACTTGGAGGGCCGCCAGCCCCAGCATTTT. Protein: CATSSYLEGRQPQHF.

This clone was observed a few times. The rearrangement links TRBV9 to TRBJ2-3; the D is unclear. CDR3 length: 16 residues. With 5 bases removed from V and 0 bases from J, the gap between germline ends came to 16 bases. Germline V gene sequence: CDR1 SGDLS, CDR2 YYNGEE. The CDR3 sequence is CASRDPRSSSTDTQYF. In nucleotides, the CDR3 is TGTGCCAGCAGAGACCCCCGGAGCTCCAGCACAGATACGCAGTATTTT.

Notes on this clone: This likely stems from a read error, as it lies one base from a far larger clone. The same CDR3 arises from other DNA sequences in this sample as well. V is TRBV5-1 and J is TRBJ1-4; D not certain. The V gene's germline CDR1 is SGHRS and CDR2 YFSETQ. The CDR3 is made up of 14 amino acids. V lost 0 bases and J lost 0, with 3 bases in between. CDR3 bases: TGCGCCAGCAGCTTGGTTGCAACTAATGAAAAACTGTTTTTT. The encoded protein is CASSLVATNEKLFF.

V gene TRBV6-6 combines with J gene TRBJ2-5; 9 nucleotides match TRBD1. The CDR3 totals 16 residues. The V and J ends lost 0 bases and 5 bases, in that order; junction bases with no gene match: 7. CDR1 and CDR2 (germline): MNHNY, SVGAGI (reference sequence). The CDR3 here is CASSYSWTGDSETQYF. CDR3 nucleotide sequence: TGTGCCAGCAGTTACTCTTGGACAGGGGATTCGGAGACCCAGTACTTC.

J is TRBJ2-5 and V is TRBV11-2, with 9 bases lining up with TRBD1. The CDR3 sequence is 14 residues long. CDR1 is SGHAT and CDR2 is FQNNGV in the germline V gene. V shed 5 bases and J 1 base; nucleotides not matched to a gene: 2. In DNA form, the CDR3 reads TGTGCCAGCAGCCTGGGACAGGGCCAAGAGACCCAGTACTTC. Its protein is CASSLGQGQETQYF.